This T cell receptor beta chain was identified in a study of graft-versus-host responses after intestinal transplantation. Study-level background: Tacrolimus and steroids were given for around three years to all recipients after anti-thymocyte globulin induction.

Clones were sequenced by immunoSEQ multiplex PCR, and TCRdb holds only the in-frame ones, with some missing. The sample shows about 9,800 clones, around 84% of them seen only once. CDR3 size: 15 residues. Germline CDR1 is LNHDA and CDR2 is SQIVND (reference sequence). Trimming removed 5 bases from V and 6 bases from J; junction bases left unmatched: 3. Processing released intraepithelial and lamina propria lymphocytes from the graft tissue. About this clone itself: Its antigen is unknown.

Study-wide results and limits: HvG clone declines early post-transplant were associated with peak circulating GvH levels. In recipient marrow, GvH clones were found, and some appeared first in ileum or blood. Patients with graft-donor T cell macrochimerism had high graft-versus-host to host-versus-graft clonal ratios in allografts.

The source is a human patient who received an intestinal transplant, so some T cells may come from the graft donor. The chain couples TRBV19 to TRBJ2-1; 14 nucleotides match TRBD2. The material was ileum tissue, obtained approximately 530 days after intestinal transplant. In DNA form, the CDR3 reads TGTGCCAGTAGTCTCGGGACTAGCGGGAGCAATGAGCAGTTCTTC. It yields the protein CASSLGTSGSNEQFF.